This T cell receptor beta chain appears in the sequencing data of a study of CD8 T cells in Susac syndrome. RNA in amounts of about 0.5 to 1 ug was reverse transcribed with random hexamers. With immunoSEQ multiplex PCR, TCR beta CDR3 was amplified across 54 Vbeta and 13 Jbeta. TCRdb re-called the immunoSEQ multiplex PCR reads with MiXCR, one entry per CDR3 protein. The sample has about 53,000 distinct CDR3 sequences, roughly 94% seen once; the top ten hold about 0.8%. CDR1 and CDR2 (germline): GTSNPN, SVGIG (reference sequence). The CDR3 has 12 amino acids. The V gene lost 0 bases and the J gene lost 8 bases, with 8 bases spanning the gap.

The chain couples TRBV30 to TRBJ2-4; a possible D gene is TRBD1 (6 bases). Sequenced sample: CD8+ T cells from PBMCs. The clonotype comes from a human donor with Susac syndrome. The CDR3 bases are TGTGCCTGGAGTGTATCAGGGGACATTCAGTACTTC. It codes for CAWSVSGDIQYF.